This TCR beta chain was found in a study of blood T cell repertoires in COVID-19. Study background: Nucleic acid was either cDNA or gDNA, and it came from T cells, B-cell-depleted T cells, or PBMCs.

Generated by immunoSEQ multiplex PCR, the TCRdb table keeps only in-frame clones and is missing some. There are roughly 150,000 clones in the sample; 87% occur only once, and roughly 4% lies in the top ten. CDR1 is MNHEY, CDR2 SVGAGI, per germline. This CDR3 region has 14 residues. The trim removed 5 bases at V and 2 bases at J, leaving 6 bases unmatched. Sequenced input: PBMCs or T cells enriched from blood (not recorded which). The chain employs TRBV6-5 and TRBJ2-7; 7 nucleotides match TRBD2. The sequence was obtained from a woman between 40 and 50 years old who had been exposed to COVID-19. The CDR3 sequence is CASSPRGGPYEQYF. As DNA, the CDR3 is TGTGCCAGCAGTCCTCGGGGAGGGCCCTACGAGCAGTACTTC.